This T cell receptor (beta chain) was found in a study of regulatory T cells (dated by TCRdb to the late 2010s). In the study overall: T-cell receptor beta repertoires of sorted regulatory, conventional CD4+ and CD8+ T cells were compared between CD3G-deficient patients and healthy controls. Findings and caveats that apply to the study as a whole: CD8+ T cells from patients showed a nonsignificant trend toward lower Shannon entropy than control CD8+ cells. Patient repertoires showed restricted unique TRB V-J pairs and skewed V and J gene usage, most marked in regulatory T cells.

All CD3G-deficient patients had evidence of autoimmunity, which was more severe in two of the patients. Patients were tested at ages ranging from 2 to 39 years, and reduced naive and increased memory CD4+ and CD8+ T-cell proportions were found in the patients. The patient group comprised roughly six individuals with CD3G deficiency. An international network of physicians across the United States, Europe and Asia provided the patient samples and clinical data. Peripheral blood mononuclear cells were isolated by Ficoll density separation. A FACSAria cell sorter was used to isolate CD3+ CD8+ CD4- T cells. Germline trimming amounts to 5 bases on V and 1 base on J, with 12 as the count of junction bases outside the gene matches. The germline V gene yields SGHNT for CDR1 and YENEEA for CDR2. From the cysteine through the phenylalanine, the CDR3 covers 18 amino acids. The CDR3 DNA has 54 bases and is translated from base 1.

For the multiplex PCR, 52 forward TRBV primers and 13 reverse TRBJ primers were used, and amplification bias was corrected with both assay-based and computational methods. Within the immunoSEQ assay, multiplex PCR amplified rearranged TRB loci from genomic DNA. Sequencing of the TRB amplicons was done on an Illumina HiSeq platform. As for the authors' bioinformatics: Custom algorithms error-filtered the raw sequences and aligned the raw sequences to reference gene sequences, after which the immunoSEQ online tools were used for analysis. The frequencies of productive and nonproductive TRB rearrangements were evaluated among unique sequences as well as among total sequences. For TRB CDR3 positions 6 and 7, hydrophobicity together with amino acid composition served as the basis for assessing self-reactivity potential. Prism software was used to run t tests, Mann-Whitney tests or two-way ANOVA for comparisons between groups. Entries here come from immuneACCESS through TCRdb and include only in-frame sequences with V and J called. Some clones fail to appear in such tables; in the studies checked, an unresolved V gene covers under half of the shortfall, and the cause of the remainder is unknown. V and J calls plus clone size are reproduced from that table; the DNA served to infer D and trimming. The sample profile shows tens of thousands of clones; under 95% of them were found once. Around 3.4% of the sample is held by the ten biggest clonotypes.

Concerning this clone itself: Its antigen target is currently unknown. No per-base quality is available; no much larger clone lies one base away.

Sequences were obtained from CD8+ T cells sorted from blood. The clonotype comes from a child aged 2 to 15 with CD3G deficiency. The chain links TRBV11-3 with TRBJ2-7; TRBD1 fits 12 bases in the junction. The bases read TGTGCCAGCAGCCGCCGGGACAGGGGGCTAACCTTTTCCTACGAGCAGTACTTC. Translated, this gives CASSRRDRGLTFSYEQYF.